A single sample gave rise to the 27 T cell receptor beta chains below, sequenced in a study of cytomegalovirus exposure and HLA in healthy donors. PCR primers comprised 60 Vbeta and 13 Jbeta primers. Profiled with immunoSEQ multiplex PCR; TCRdb holds only in-frame clones, not every one. The sample carries about 240,000 clones, around 78% recorded once. Sequenced material: PBMCs. These receptors were obtained from a boy younger than 18 in good health and CMV-seronegative.

This rearrangement joins TRBV2 to TRBJ2-7; TRBD1 matches at 9 bases. Germline V gene data show CDR1 as SNHLY and CDR2 as FYNNEI. Unmatched junction bases numbered 10, after V lost 4 bases and J lost 3 bases. CDR3 size: 16 residues. The DNA for the CDR3 is TGTGCCAGCAGTGCGAGCGGGGACAGGGAACTCTACGAGCAGTACTTC. Translation: CASSASGDRELYEQYF.

V gene TRBV30 combines with J gene TRBJ2-7; D is perhaps TRBD2 (5 bases). CDR1 GTSNPN and CDR2 SVGIG come from the germline V gene (reference sequence). The CDR3 consists of 13 residues. Trimming left V 2 bases short and J 5 bases short, with 13 bases between. For the CDR3, the DNA is TGTGCCTGGAGTACGGGGTTACGAAACGAGCAGTACTTC. This encodes CAWSTGLRNEQYF. Full variable domain (remainder filled in from reference TRBV30 and TRBJ2-7): SQTIHQWPATLVQPVGSPLSLECTVEGTSNPNLYWYRQAAGRGLQLLFYSVGIGQISSEVPQNLSASRPQDRQFILSSKKLLLSDSGFYLCAWSTGLRNEQYFGPGTRLTVT.

This chain connects TRBV4-2 to TRBJ2-3; 8 nucleotides line up with TRBD2. Germline V gives CDR1 LGHNA, CDR2 YNFKEQ. The V and J ends lost 2 bases and 3 bases, in that order; junction bases with no gene match: 10. The CDR3 contains 17 residues. Here the CDR3 DNA reads TGTGCCAGCAGCCAATGGGCAAGGCGGGGGGAAACAGATACGCAGTATTTT. The encoded protein is CASSQWARRGETDTQYF.

This clone was picked up a small number of times. This chain connects TRBV7-9 to TRBJ2-3, with TRBD2 matching 11 bases. CDR1 is SEHNR and CDR2 is FQNEAQ in the germline V gene (reference sequence). V was pared by 10 bases and J by 4 bases, with 16 bases of the junction left unmatched. CDR3 length equals 17 residues. In DNA form, the CDR3 reads TGTGCCACCAGTGGGGATCTAGCGGGAGGTCTCTCAGATACGCAGTATTTT. Translation: CATSGDLAGGLSDTQYF. Full variable domain (rest looked up from reference TRBV7-9 and TRBJ2-3): DTGVSQNPRHKITKRGQNVTFRCDPISEHNRLYWYRQTLGQGPEFLTYFQNEAQLEKSRLLSDRFSAERPKGSFSTLEIQRTEQGDSAMYLCATSGDLAGGLSDTQYFGPGTRLTVL.

The chain couples TRBV7-9 to TRBJ1-2; 9 nucleotides align to TRBD1. The CDR3 runs to 16 residues. CDR1 is SEHNR and CDR2 is FQNEAQ in the germline V gene (reference sequence). Germline trimming cut 1 base from V and 2 bases from J; bases unmatched to any gene: 5. The CDR3 loop is CASSLGGTGFNYGYTF. As DNA, the CDR3 is TGTGCCAGCAGCTTAGGGGGGACAGGGTTCAACTATGGCTACACCTTC.

The chain recombines TRBV6-4 with TRBJ2-1; TRBD1 matches at 9 bases. J lost 8 bases, V lost 5 bases, and 4 bases had no gene match. The CDR3 extends over 13 amino acids. The germline V gene encodes CDR1 MRHNA and CDR2 SNTAGT. The CDR3 loop reads CASSSGQGYEQFF. For the CDR3, the DNA is TGTGCCAGCAGTTCGGGACAGGGCTATGAGCAGTTCTTC.

V is TRBV5-4 and J is TRBJ2-7; D gene ambiguous. Between the trimmed V and J ends, which lost 2 bases and 9 bases, there was a span of 12 bases. Germline V gene lookup returns CDR1 SGHNT and CDR2 YYREEE (reference sequence). This CDR3 is 12 amino acids long. The CDR3, as DNA: TGTGCCAGCAGCTTTAACGAGCACGGGCAGTACTTC. Residues: CASSFNEHGQYF.

The genes are TRBV5-1 and TRBJ2-6, with TRBD1 identical over 10 bases. The CDR3 runs to 12 residues. The germline V gene encodes CDR1 SGHRS and CDR2 YFSETQ. The V and J ends lost 1 base and 17 bases, in that order; junction bases with no gene match: 3. CDR3 amino acids: CASSLSGQGVTF. The DNA of the CDR3 is TGCGCCAGCAGCTTGAGTGGACAGGGGGTGACTTTC. Combining the CDR3 with reference TRBV5-1 and TRBJ2-6 gives the whole variable domain KAGVTQTPRYLIKTRGQQVTLSCSPISGHRSVSWYQQTPGQGLQFLFEYFSETQRNKGNFPGRFSGRQFSNSRSEMNVSTLELGDSALYLCASSLSGQGVTFGAGSRLTVL.

The chain links TRBV30 to TRBJ1-1; D perhaps matches TRBD1 (6 bases). The germline V gene encodes CDR1 GTSNPN and CDR2 SVGIG (reference sequence). Trimming left V 8 bases short and J 1 base short, with 14 bases between. The CDR3 spans 13 residues. CDR3 sequence: CAGSRGTNTEAFF. In nucleotides, the CDR3 is TGTGCCGGATCCAGGGGCACGAACACTGAAGCTTTCTTT.

The V call is TRBV6-4, the J call TRBJ2-2; maybe TRBD1 (6 bases). Germline V CDR1 and CDR2: MRHNA, SNTAGT. The CDR3 sequence is 16 residues long. V lost 2 bases and J lost 5, with 15 bases in between. CDR3 in DNA: TGTGCCAGCAGTGACGGGGAACAGGGCGGGACCGGGGAGCTGTTTTTT. Amino acid sequence: CASSDGEQGGTGELFF.

This chain connects TRBV15 to TRBJ2-7; D is unresolved. V lost 1 base, J lost 2 bases, and 9 bases lay in between. This CDR3 has 14 amino acids. Germline V gene lookup returns CDR1 LNHNV and CDR2 YYDKDF (reference sequence). Written as DNA, the CDR3 is TGTGCCACCAGCAGAGGCGGCATTACCTACGAGCAGTACTTC. Translating it yields CATSRGGITYEQYF.

The chain carries TRBV4-1 and TRBJ2-6; TRBD1 agrees at 9 bases. J was trimmed by 0 bases and V by 3 bases; bases with no gene match: 6. CDR1 and CDR2 (germline): MGHRA, YSYEKL. The CDR3 sequence is 18 residues long. The CDR3 nucleotides read TGCGCCAGCAGCCAGGTACAGGGGGCTTACTCTGGGGCCAACGTCCTGACTTTC. Translating it yields CASSQVQGAYSGANVLTF.

The chain couples TRBV29-1 to TRBJ2-4; TRBD1 aligns across 9 bases. CDR3 size: 13 residues. Germline CDR1 reads SQVTM; CDR2 reads ANQGSEA. Trimming cost V 3 bases and J 8 bases; bases outside gene matches: 5. The CDR3 region has the DNA TGCAGCGTTGACGAGACAGGGGGGGACATTCAGTACTTC. Translating gives CSVDETGGDIQYF.

DNA of the CDR3: TGTGCCAGCAGTGAAGCGCTACGCGGGAGTCCGTACGAGCAGTACTTC. Protein sequence: CASSEALRGSPYEQYF. V usage is TRBV6-1 and J usage is TRBJ2-7; 7 positions agree with TRBD2. The CDR3 loop spans 16 amino acids. Trimming cost V 0 bases and J 4 bases; bases outside gene matches: 9. Per germline, CDR1 MNHNS and CDR2 SASEGT.

Concerning this clone: This may be a read error: a much more frequent sequence differs by one nucleotide. This chain joins TRBV7-2 and TRBJ2-1; 13 positions match TRBD2. The trim removed 5 bases at V and 4 bases at J, leaving 2 bases unmatched. The CDR3 runs 15 residues. Per germline, CDR1 SGHTA and CDR2 FQGNSA. The CDR3 here is CASSTGLAGYNEQFF. CDR3 DNA sequence: TGTGCCAGCAGCACGGGACTAGCGGGGTACAATGAGCAGTTCTTC.

Worth noting for this clone: A read error may account for a junction end that differs from germline. The CDR3 DNA reads TGTGCCAGCAGCCAGGATCCCCTTGGCAGGGGGCAAGTTGGCTACCCCTTC. This sequence encodes CASSQDPLGRGQVGYPF. This chain links TRBV4-2 with TRBJ1-2; 8 bases line up with TRBD1. Germline CDR1 LGHNA, CDR2 YNFKEQ. This CDR3 comprises 17 residues.

The rearrangement joins TRBV2 to TRBJ1-2, with TRBD1 identical over 11 bases. The CDR3 covers 12 residues. CDR1 is SNHLY, CDR2 FYNNEI, per germline. V lost 10 bases to trimming and J lost 6 bases; unmatched junction nucleotides: 4. For the CDR3, the DNA is TGTGCCACCGAGGGACAGGGGGATGGCTACACCTTC. It translates to CATEGQGDGYTF.

Only a few counts were recorded for this clone. V and J are TRBV29-1 and TRBJ1-1; weak D call: TRBD1 (5 bases). CDR3 length equals 12 residues. Trimming pared 6 bases from V and 6 bases from J, leaving 14 bases between. Germline CDR1 SQVTM, CDR2 ANQGSEA. CDR3: CSVSHQGPEAFF. CDR3 nucleotide sequence: TGCAGCGTGTCACATCAGGGCCCTGAAGCTTTCTTT.

This clone was seen a few times. The J gene is TRBJ2-7, the V gene TRBV7-2, with TRBD2 matching 8 bases. The CDR3 sequence is 15 residues long. J was trimmed by 2 bases and V by 2 bases; bases with no gene match: 5. Germline V gene data show CDR1 as SGHTA and CDR2 as FQGNSA. CDR3 bases: TGTGCCAGCAGCTTACGAGCGGGAGCCACCTACGAGCAGTACTTC. As protein: CASSLRAGATYEQYF.

The rearrangement links TRBV9 to TRBJ2-3; 7 nucleotides line up with TRBD2. Germline CDR1 SGDLS, CDR2 YYNGEE. With V trimmed by 1 base and J by 1 base, 3 bases remained unmatched. The CDR3 runs 15 residues. CDR3 sequence reads: CASSVSAGGTDTQYF. CDR3 in DNA: TGTGCCAGCAGCGTAAGTGCGGGGGGCACAGATACGCAGTATTTT.

The J gene is TRBJ2-1, the V gene TRBV5-1; 14 positions agree with TRBD2. V was clipped by 3 bases and J by 8 bases; unmatched bases: 4. This CDR3 is 15 amino acids long. Germline V gives CDR1 SGHRS, CDR2 YFSETQ. This CDR3 is CASSSTSGRADEQFF. DNA for the CDR3: TGCGCCAGCAGCTCGACTAGCGGGAGGGCCGATGAGCAGTTCTTC.

As concerns this clone: Other DNA sequences in the same sample also yield this CDR3. The rearrangement joins TRBV5-1 to TRBJ1-1; TRBD1 is a possible D gene (6 bases). Trimming pared 5 bases from V and 3 bases from J, leaving 14 bases between. CDR1 is SGHRS and CDR2 is YFSETQ in the germline V gene. The CDR3 length is 14 residues. The CDR3 DNA reads TGCGCCAGCAGTTTTGCACAGGGCGACACTGAAGCTTTCTTT. Residues: CASSFAQGDTEAFF.

This chain connects TRBV5-1 to TRBJ2-1; 9 bases line up with TRBD1. The germline gives CDR1 SGHRS, CDR2 YFSETQ. CDR3 length: 20 residues. J gave up 0 bases and V 3 bases, and 16 bases lay outside the gene matches. The DNA of the CDR3 is TGCGCCAGCAGCTCAGCGACAGGGGGGCAATTACCAAGCTCCTACAATGAGCAGTTCTTC. Translation: CASSSATGGQLPSSYNEQFF.

The chain uses TRBV5-1 and TRBJ2-1; D is possibly TRBD1 (5 bases). The CDR3 sequence is 16 residues long. Per germline, CDR1 SGHRS and CDR2 YFSETQ. The germline V and J ends were trimmed by 6 bases and 3 bases, with 19 bases remaining between them. The CDR3 protein is CASTRDGVTRYNEQFF. The DNA of the CDR3 is TGCGCCAGCACCAGGGATGGGGTAACGCGCTACAATGAGCAGTTCTTC.

This sequence joins TRBV11-1 and TRBJ1-1, with 10 nucleotides matching TRBD1. V shed 4 bases and J 10 bases; nucleotides not matched to a gene: 12. The CDR3 consists of 15 residues. Germline-derived CDR1 and CDR2 are SGHAT and FQDESV (reference sequence). The CDR3 DNA follows: TGTGCCAGCAGCTCCAACCCGGGACAGGGGCTTGTAGCTTTCTTT. Residues: CASSSNPGQGLVAFF.

The chain employs TRBV15 and TRBJ2-1, with TRBD2 matching over 9 bases. There are 17 residues in the CDR3. V lost 3 bases, J lost 1 base, and 7 bases stayed unmatched. Germline-derived CDR1 and CDR2 are LNHNV and YYDKDF (reference sequence). As DNA, the CDR3 is TGTGCCACCAGCAGGAAGTTAGCGGGAGTTTCCTACAATGAGCAGTTCTTC. Translation: CATSRKLAGVSYNEQFF.

The chain joins TRBV6-5 to TRBJ1-3, with 7 bases matching TRBD1. The V gene's germline CDR1 is MNHEY and CDR2 SVGAGI. The V segment lost 6 bases and the J segment 4 bases; nucleotides outside the gene matches: 6. The CDR3 length is 14 residues. CDR3 amino acids: CASSSGTVGNTIYF. The CDR3 DNA reads TGTGCCAGCAGCTCCGGGACAGTCGGAAACACCATATATTTT.